This TCR beta chain stems from a study of control samples from healthy donors and cancer patients. Using immunoSEQ multiplex PCR, the repertoire was profiled, and TCRdb retains in-frame clones only, with some absent. The sample holds approximately 230,000 clones, roughly four fifths seen once. The germline gives CDR1 KGHDR, CDR2 SFDVKD. The CDR3 loop spans 17 amino acids. Trimming cost V 3 bases and J 7 bases; bases outside gene matches: 15. The clonotype comes from an older woman with lung cancer. V is TRBV24-1 and J is TRBJ2-3, with 7 bases that match TRBD1. The sample taken for sequencing was PBMCs. The CDR3 region is CATSDPQGSRDIHTQYF. The CDR3 DNA sequence: TGTGCCACCAGTGATCCACAGGGGTCGAGGGATATACATACGCAGTATTTT.